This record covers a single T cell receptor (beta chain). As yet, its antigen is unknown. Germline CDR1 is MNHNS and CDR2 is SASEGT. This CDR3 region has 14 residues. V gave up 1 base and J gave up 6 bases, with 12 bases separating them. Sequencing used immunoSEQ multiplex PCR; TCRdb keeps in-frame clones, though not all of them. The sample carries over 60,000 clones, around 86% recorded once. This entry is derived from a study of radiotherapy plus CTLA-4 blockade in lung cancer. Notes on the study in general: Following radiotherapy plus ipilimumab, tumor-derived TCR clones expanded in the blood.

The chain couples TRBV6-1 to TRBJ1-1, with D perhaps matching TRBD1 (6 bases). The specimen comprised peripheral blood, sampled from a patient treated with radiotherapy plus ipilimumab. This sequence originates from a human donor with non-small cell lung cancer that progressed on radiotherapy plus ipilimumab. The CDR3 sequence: CASSEVQGQSEAFF. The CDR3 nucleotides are TGTGCCAGCAGTGAAGTTCAAGGACAGTCTGAAGCTTTCTTT.